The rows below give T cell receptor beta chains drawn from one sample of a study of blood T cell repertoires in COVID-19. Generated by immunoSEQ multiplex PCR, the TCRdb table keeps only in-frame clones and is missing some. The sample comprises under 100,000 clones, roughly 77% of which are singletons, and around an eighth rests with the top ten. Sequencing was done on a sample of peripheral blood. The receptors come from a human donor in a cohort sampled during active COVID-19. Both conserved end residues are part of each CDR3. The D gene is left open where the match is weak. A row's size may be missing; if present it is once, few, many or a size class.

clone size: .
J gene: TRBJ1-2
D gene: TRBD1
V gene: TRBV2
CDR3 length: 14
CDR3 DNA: TGTGCCAGCAGGGGGACAGCTACTAACTATGGCTACACCTTC
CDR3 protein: CASRGTATNYGYTF

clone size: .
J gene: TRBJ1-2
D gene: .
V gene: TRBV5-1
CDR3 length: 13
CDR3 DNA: TGCGCCAGCAGTGTCATTCAGGGGCAGGGCTACACCTTC
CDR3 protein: CASSVIQGQGYTF

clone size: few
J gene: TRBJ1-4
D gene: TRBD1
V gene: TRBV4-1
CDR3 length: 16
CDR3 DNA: TGCGCCACCGGAGACAGGGTTTGGAGGACTAATGAAAAACTGTTTTTT
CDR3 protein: CATGDRVWRTNEKLFF

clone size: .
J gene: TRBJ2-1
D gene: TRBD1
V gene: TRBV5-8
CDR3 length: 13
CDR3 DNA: TGTGCCAGCAGCGGGGACAGGGTGAATGAGCAGTTCTTC
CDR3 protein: CASSGDRVNEQFF

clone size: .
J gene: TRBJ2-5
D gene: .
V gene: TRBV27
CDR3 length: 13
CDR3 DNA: TGTGCCAGCAGGGAGGGGGCAGGGAAGACCCAGTACTTC
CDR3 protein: CASREGAGKTQYF

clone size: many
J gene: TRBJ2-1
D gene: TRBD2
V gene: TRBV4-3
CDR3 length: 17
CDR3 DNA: TGCGCCAGCAGCCAAGAAAGCGGGGGGGCCGGTAGAGATGAGCAGTTCTTC
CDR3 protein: CASSQESGGAGRDEQFF

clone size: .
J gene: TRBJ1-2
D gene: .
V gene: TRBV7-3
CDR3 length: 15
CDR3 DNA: TGTGCCAGCAGCTTAGGCGAGCCCCAGAGAGGGGGCTACACCTTC
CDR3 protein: CASSLGEPQRGGYTF

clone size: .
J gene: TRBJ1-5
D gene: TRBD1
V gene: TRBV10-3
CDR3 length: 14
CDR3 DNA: TGTGCCATCAGTGGGGACAGGGAGCTTCAGCCCCAGCATTTT
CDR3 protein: CAISGDRELQPQHF

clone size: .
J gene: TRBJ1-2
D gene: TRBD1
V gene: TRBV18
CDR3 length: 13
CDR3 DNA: TGTGCCAGCTCACGGGACAGGGTCTATGGCTACACCTTC
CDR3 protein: CASSRDRVYGYTF

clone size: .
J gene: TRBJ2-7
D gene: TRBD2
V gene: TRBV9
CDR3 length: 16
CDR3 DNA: TGTGCCAGCAGCCCGGGTAGGAGCGGGGGGTCCTACGAGCAGTACTTC
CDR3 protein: CASSPGRSGGSYEQYF